This T cell receptor beta chain was sequenced for a study of blood T cell repertoires in COVID-19. In the study overall: Collection of acute and convalescent COVID-19 samples took place in the United States, Italy and Spain.

Here immunoSEQ multiplex PCR was the method, and the copy in TCRdb shows in-frame clones only, minus some. The table includes a few hundred thousand clones, 70% to 90% detected once. V lost 1 base and J 2 bases, leaving 8 bases between the germline ends. The CDR3 covers 14 residues. Germline V CDR1 and CDR2: SGDLS, YYNGEE. Sequenced sample: PBMCs or T cells enriched from blood (not recorded which). The chain joins TRBV9 to TRBJ2-3; no firm D call. The source of this sequence is a man aged 25 to 40 who had recovered from COVID-19. CDR3 DNA: TGTGCCAGCAGCGTACTAGGCAACACAGATACGCAGTATTTT. Translating it yields CASSVLGNTDTQYF.